A few counts support the clone carrying this T cell receptor beta chain. The CDR3 spans 13 residues. Germline V lookup: CDR1 LNHDA, CDR2 SQIVND (reference sequence). The V end was cut by 1 base, the J end by 7 bases, with 8 bases between. Starting from genomic DNA, TCR beta CDR3 was amplified through two-round multiplex PCR. Gene-specific TRBV and TRBJ primers were used in PCR round one. TCRdb reprocessed the multiplex PCR reads with MiXCR, giving one entry per CDR3 protein. The table records over 20,000 distinct CDR3 sequences, around 42% of them present only once. The sample belongs to a study of prognosis after radiotherapy for stage I lung cancer.

The sample here was PBMCs, taken before or after stereotactic body radiation therapy (not recorded which). The clonotype originates from a donor of 50 years or more with non-small cell lung cancer. This chain uses TRBV19 with TRBJ2-4; D gene uncertain. In DNA, the CDR3 is TGTGCCAGTAGTATAGGGAGCGCGAACATTCAGTACTTC. Translated: CASSIGSANIQYF.